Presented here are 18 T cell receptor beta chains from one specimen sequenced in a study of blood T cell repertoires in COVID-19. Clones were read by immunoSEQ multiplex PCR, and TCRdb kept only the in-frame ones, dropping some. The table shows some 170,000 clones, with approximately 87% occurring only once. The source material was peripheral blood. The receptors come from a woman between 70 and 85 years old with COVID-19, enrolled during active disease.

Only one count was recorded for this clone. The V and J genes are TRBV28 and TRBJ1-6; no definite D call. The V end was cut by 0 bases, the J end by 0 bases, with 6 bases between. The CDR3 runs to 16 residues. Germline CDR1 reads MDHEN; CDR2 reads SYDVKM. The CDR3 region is CASSLWGSSYNSPLHF. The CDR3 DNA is TGTGCCAGCAGTTTATGGGGGAGCTCCTATAATTCACCCCTCCACTTT.

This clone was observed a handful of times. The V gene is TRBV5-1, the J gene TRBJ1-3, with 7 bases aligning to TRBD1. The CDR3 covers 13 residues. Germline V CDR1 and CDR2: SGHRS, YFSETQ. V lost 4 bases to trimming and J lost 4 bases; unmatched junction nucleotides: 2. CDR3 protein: CASSAGQGNTIYF. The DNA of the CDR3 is TGCGCCAGCAGCGCGGGACAGGGAAACACCATATATTTT.

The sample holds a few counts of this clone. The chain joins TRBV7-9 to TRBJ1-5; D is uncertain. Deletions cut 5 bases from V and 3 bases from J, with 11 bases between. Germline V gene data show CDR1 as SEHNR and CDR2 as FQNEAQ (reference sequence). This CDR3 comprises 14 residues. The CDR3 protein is CASSKWGDNQPQHF. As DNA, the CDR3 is TGTGCCAGCAGCAAATGGGGAGACAATCAGCCCCAGCATTTT.

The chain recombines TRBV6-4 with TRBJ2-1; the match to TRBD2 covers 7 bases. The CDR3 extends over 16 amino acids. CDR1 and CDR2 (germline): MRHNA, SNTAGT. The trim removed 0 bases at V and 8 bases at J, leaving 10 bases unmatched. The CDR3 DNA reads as TGTGCCAGCAGTGACTCGGCTAGCGGCTATCCGGATGAGCAGTTCTTC. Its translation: CASSDSASGYPDEQFF.

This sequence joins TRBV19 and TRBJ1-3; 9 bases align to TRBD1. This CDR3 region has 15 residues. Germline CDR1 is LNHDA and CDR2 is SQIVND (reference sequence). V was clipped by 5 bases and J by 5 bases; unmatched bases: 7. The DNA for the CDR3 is TGTGCCAGTAGTCTCCGAACAGGGGGCAGAAACACCATATATTTT. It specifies CASSLRTGGRNTIYF. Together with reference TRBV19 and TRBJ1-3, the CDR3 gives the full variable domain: DGGITQSPKYLFRKEGQNVTLSCEQNLNHDAMYWYRQDPGQGLRLIYYSQIVNDFQKGDIAEGYSVSREKKESFPLTVTSAQKNPTAFYLCASSLRTGGRNTIYFGEGSWLTVV.

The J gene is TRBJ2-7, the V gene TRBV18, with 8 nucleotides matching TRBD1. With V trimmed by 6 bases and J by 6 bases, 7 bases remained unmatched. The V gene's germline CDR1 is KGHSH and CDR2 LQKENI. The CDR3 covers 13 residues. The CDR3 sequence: CASSWQGAGEQYF. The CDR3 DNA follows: TGTGCCAGCTCTTGGCAGGGGGCCGGCGAGCAGTACTTC.

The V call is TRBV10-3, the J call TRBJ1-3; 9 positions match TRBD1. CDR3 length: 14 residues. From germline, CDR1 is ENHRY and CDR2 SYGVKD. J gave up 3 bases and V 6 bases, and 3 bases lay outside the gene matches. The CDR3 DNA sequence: TGTGCCATCAGAACAGGGGGCGATGGAAACACCATATATTTT. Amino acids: CAIRTGGDGNTIYF.

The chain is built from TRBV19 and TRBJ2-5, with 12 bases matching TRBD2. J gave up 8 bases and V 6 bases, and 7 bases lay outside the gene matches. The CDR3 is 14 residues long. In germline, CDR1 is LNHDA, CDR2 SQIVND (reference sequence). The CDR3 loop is CASSRTSGERTQYF. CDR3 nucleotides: TGTGCCAGTAGCCGGACTAGCGGGGAGCGAACCCAGTACTTC.

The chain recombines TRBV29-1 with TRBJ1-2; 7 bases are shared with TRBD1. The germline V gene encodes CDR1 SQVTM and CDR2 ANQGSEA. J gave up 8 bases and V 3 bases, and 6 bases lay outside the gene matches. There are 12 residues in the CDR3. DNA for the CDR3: TGCAGCGTTGAGAAGGGGGCGCTCGGCTACACCTTC. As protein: CSVEKGALGYTF.

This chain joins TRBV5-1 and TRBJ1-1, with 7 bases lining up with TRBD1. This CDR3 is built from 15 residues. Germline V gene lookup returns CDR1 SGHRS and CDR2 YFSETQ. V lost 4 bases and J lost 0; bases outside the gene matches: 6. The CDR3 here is CASSLRQGLNTEAFF. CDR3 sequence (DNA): TGCGCCAGCAGCCTCCGACAGGGCTTGAACACTGAAGCTTTCTTT.

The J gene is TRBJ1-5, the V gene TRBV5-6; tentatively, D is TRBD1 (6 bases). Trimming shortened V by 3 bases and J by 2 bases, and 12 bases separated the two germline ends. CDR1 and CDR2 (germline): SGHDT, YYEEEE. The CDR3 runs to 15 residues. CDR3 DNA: TGTGCCAGCAGCTACGGACAGTTGGGCAATCAGCCCCAGCATTTT. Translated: CASSYGQLGNQPQHF.

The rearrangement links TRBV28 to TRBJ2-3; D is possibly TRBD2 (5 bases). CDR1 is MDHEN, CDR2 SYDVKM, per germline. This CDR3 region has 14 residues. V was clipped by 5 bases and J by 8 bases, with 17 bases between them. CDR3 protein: CASSSGATRTTQYF. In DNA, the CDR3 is TGTGCCAGCAGTAGCGGCGCGACACGCACTACGCAGTATTTT. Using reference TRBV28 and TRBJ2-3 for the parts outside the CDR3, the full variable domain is DVKVTQSSRYLVKRTGEKVFLECVQDMDHENMFWYRQDPGLGLRLIYFSYDVKMKEKGDIPEGYSVSREKKERFSLILESASTNQTSMYLCASSSGATRTTQYFGPGTRLTVL.

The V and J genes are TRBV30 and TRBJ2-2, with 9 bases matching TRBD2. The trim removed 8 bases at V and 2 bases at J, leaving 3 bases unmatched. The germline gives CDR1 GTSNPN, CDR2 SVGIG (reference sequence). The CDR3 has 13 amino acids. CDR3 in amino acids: CARGLANTGELFF. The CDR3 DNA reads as TGTGCCCGGGGACTAGCTAACACCGGGGAGCTGTTTTTT.

CDR3 nucleotides: TGTGCCAGCAGCAGACAGGTCTACGAGCAGTACTTC. Protein product: CASSRQVYEQYF. The J gene is TRBJ2-7, the V gene TRBV11-2, with a tentative D call TRBD1 (6 bases). Trimming took off 5 bases at V and 3 bases at J, with 8 bases between the two ends. Germline lookup yields CDR1 SGHAT and CDR2 FQNNGV. This CDR3 is 12 amino acids long.

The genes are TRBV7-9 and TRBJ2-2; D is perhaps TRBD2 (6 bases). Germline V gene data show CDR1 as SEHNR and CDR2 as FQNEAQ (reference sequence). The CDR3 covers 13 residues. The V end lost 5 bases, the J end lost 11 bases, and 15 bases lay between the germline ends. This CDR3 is CASSNSGGLELFF. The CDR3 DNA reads TGTGCCAGCAGCAACTCCGGTGGACTAGAGCTGTTTTTT.

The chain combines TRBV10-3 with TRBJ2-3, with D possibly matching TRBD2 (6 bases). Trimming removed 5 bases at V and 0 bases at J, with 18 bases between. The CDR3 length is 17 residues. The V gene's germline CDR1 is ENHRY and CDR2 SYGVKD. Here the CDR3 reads CAISTSGFISSTDTQYF. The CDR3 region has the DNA TGTGCCATCAGTACAAGCGGGTTTATCTCTAGCACAGATACGCAGTATTTT.

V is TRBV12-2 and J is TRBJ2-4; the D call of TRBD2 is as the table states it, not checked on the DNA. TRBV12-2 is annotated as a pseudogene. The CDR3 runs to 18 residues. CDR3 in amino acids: CASWLAGLAGRAKNIQYF. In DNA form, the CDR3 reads TGTGCAAGTTGGTTGGCCGGACTAGCGGGAAGGGCCAAAAACATTCAGTACTTC.

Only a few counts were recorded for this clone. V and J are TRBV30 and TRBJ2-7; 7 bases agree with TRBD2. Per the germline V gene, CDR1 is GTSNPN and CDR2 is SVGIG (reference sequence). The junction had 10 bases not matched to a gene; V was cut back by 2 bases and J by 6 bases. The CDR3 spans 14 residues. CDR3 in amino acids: CAWSRTSTLTEQYF. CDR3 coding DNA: TGTGCCTGGAGTAGGACTAGTACCCTTACCGAGCAGTACTTC.